What follows are 9 T cell receptor beta chains derived from one specimen sequenced in a study of blood T cell repertoires in COVID-19. TCRdb's copy holds only in-frame clones and misses some; the assay was immunoSEQ multiplex PCR. The profile shows 200,000 or so clones, around 80% of them singletons. The sample taken for sequencing was peripheral blood. Receptors were obtained from a woman aged 65 to 85 with acute or convalescent COVID-19.

The rearrangement joins TRBV24-1 to TRBJ2-1; D uncertain. This CDR3 comprises 13 residues. V was trimmed by 4 bases and J by 7 bases, leaving 10 bases between them. Germline loops: CDR1 KGHDR, CDR2 SFDVKD. The CDR3 DNA reads as TGTGCCACCAGTGAACCGGAGAGGAATGAGCAGTTCTTC. This sequence encodes CATSEPERNEQFF.

There are a few counts of this clone. The rearrangement joins TRBV19 to TRBJ2-2; 7 nucleotides match TRBD2. There are 16 residues in the CDR3. Looked up from germline, CDR1 is LNHDA and CDR2 is SQIVND (reference sequence). V lost 8 bases, J lost 2 bases, and 11 bases stayed unmatched. The CDR3 region has the DNA TGTGCCAGTTGGGGTAGCGGGTACTTTAACACCGGGGAGCTGTTTTTT. Translated, it gives CASWGSGYFNTGELFF.

V and J are TRBV28 and TRBJ1-5; 9 bases line up with TRBD1. Looked up from germline, CDR1 is MDHEN and CDR2 is SYDVKM. V shed 3 bases, J shed 6 bases, and the junction held 6 bases outside the gene matches. CDR3 length equals 15 residues. CDR3: CASSLPMGQGQPQHF. CDR3 coding DNA: TGTGCCAGCAGTTTGCCTATGGGACAGGGTCAGCCCCAGCATTTT.

This chain uses TRBV18 with TRBJ1-1, with a tentative D call TRBD1 (6 bases). Per germline, CDR1 KGHSH and CDR2 LQKENI. V lost 3 bases to trimming and J lost 3 bases, with 14 bases between them. The CDR3 has 15 amino acids. CDR3 DNA: TGTGCCAGCTCACCTTCAGGGGCGAGGTACACTGAAGCTTTCTTT. Translation: CASSPSGARYTEAFF. Full variable domain (remainder filled in from reference TRBV18 and TRBJ1-1): NAGVMQNPRHLVRRRGQEARLRCSPMKGHSHVYWYRQLPEEGLKFMVYLQKENIIDESGMPKERFSAEFPKEGPSILRIQQVVRGDSAAYFCASSPSGARYTEAFFGQGTRLTVV.

CDR3 DNA sequence: TGTGCCAGCAGTTTAGTGGACAACTCCTACAATGAGCAGTTCTTC. Its translation is CASSLVDNSYNEQFF. The gene calls are TRBV27 and TRBJ2-1; D possibly corresponds to TRBD1 (5 bases). The CDR3 runs 15 residues. V lost 2 bases to trimming and J lost 0 bases, with 8 bases between them. The germline V gene has CDR1 MNHEY and CDR2 SMNVEV (reference sequence).

This rearrangement joins TRBV6-5 to TRBJ1-4; 8 positions agree with TRBD1. Trimming took 6 bases from V and 7 from J; bases not matched to a gene: 4. This CDR3 comprises 13 residues. Germline CDR1 and CDR2: MNHEY and SVGAGI. Here the CDR3 reads CASRGTGGEKLFF. As DNA, the CDR3 is TGTGCCAGCAGAGGGACAGGTGGTGAAAAACTGTTTTTT.

The chain couples TRBV6-6 to TRBJ2-1; TRBD2 matches at 13 bases. CDR1 and CDR2 (germline): MNHNY, SVGAGI (reference sequence). Trimming cost V 2 bases and J 8 bases; bases outside gene matches: 6. This CDR3 contains 16 residues. Here the CDR3 reads CASSYLGTSGIYEQFF. The CDR3 coding sequence is TGTGCCAGCAGTTACCTGGGGACTAGCGGGATCTATGAGCAGTTCTTC.

The rearrangement links TRBV4-2 to TRBJ2-2; tentatively, D is TRBD2 (5 bases). CDR1 is LGHNA, CDR2 YNFKEQ, per germline. CDR3 size: 16 residues. V lost 1 base and J 4 bases, leaving 13 bases between the germline ends. For the CDR3, the DNA is TGTGCCAGCAGCCAAGGAGGGATCGAGGGCACCGGGGAGCTGTTTTTT. It encodes CASSQGGIEGTGELFF.

V gene TRBV21-1 combines with J gene TRBJ2-1; the D segment call TRBD1 is taken from the table without a DNA check. TRBV21-1 corresponds to a pseudogene. The length of the CDR3 is 16 residues. The CDR3 DNA reads TGTGCCAGCAGCAAAGCAAGGCAGGGATTGGACGATGAGCAGTTCTTC. It codes for CASSKARQGLDDEQFF.